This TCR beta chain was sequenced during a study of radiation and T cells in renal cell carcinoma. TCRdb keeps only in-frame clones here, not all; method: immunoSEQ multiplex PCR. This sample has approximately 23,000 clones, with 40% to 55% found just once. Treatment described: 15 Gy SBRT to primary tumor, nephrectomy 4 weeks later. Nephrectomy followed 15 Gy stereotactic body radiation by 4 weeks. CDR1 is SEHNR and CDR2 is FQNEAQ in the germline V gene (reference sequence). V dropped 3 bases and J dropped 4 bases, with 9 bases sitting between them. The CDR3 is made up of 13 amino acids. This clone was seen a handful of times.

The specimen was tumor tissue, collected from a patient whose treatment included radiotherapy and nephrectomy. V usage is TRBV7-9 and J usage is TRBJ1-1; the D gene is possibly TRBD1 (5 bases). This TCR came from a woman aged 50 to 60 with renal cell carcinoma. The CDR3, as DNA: TGTGCCAGCAGCTTCCGGGGGACCACTGAAGCTTTCTTT. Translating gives CASSFRGTTEAFF.